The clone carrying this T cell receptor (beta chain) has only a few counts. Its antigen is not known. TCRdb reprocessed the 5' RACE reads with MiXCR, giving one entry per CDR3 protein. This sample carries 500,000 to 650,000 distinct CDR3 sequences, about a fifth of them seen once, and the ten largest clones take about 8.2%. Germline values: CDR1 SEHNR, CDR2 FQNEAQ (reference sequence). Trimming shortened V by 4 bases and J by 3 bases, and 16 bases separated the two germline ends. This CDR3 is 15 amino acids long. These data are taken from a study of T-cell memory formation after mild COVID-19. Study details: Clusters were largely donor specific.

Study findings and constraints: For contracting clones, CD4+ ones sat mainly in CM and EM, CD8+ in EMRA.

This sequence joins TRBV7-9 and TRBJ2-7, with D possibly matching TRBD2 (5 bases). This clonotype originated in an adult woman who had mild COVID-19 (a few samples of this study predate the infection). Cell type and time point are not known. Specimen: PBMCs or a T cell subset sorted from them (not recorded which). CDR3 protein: CASSWTRESIYEQYF. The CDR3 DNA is TGTGCCAGCAGCTGGACGAGGGAAAGCATCTACGAGCAGTACTTC.